Described below is a single TCR beta chain sequence and its context. The antigen is undetermined. Generated by immunoSEQ multiplex PCR, the TCRdb table keeps only in-frame clones and is missing some. The sample records roughly 1,500,000 clones, roughly 98% being singletons. This entry is derived from a study of shared clonotypes between healthy human individuals. As for the study in general: There were three CD4 naive, three CD4 memory, two CD8 naive and one CD8 memory plates per donor.

Findings and limits, study-wide: Between a handful of donors, naive CD4 clonotypes were shared at a level of about 5%.

Into CD45RA+ naive and CD45RA-negative memory subsets, the CD4+ cells were split. Trimming cost V 4 bases and J 1 base; bases outside gene matches: 5. CDR1 is MNHEY, CDR2 SMNVEV, per germline (reference sequence). The CDR3 is 16 residues long. Sequencing was done on a sample of naive CD4+ T cells sorted from blood. The subset here: CD45RA+ positively selected. The clonotype originates from a man aged 25-45 years in good health. V is TRBV27 and J is TRBJ1-2, with TRBD1 identical over 11 bases. The CDR3 here is CASSSRTGGVNYGYTF. CDR3 nucleotides: TGTGCCAGCAGTTCGCGGACAGGGGGCGTTAACTATGGCTACACCTTC.